This TCR beta chain was sequenced during a study of naive and memory T cell subsets. Findings of the study overall: Possibly reflecting memory cells re-expressing CD45RA, a few larger clonotypes occurred in naive repertoires, especially CD8. Gini index rose across naive, CM, EM and EMRA in CD4 and CD8.

Remarks on this clonotype: The antigen is not known.

Two oligonucleotides, mixed equimolar, formed the beta constant-region primer covering TRBC1 and TRBC2. The cDNA 3' end received a ligated single-stranded oligonucleotide carrying the SP2 primer and a 12-nucleotide UMI. TCRdb redid the calling of the UMI-ligation and nested PCR reads with MiXCR, one entry per CDR3 protein. The table has approximately 140,000 distinct CDR3 sequences, about 18% seen once. The CDR3 covers 15 residues. Trimming took off 0 bases at V and 0 bases at J, with 8 bases between the two ends. From germline, CDR1 is MNHEY and CDR2 SVGAGI. The sample taken for sequencing was naive CD4+ T cells from blood. The rearrangement links TRBV6-5 to TRBJ1-1; no clear D. This clonotype was sampled from a human donor in good health. The CDR3 DNA reads TGTGCCAGCAGTTACTCGGAGATCTTGAACACTGAAGCTTTCTTT. It yields the protein CASSYSEILNTEAFF.